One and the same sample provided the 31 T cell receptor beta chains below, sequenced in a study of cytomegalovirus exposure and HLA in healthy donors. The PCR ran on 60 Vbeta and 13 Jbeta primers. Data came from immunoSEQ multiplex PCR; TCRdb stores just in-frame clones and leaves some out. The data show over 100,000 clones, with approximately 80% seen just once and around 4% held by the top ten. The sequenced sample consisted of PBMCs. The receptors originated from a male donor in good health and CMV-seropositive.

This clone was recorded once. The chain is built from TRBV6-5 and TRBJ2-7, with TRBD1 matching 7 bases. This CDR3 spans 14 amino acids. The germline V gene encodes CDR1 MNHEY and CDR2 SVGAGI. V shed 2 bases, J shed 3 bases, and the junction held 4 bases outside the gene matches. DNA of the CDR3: TGTGCCAGCAGTTACGCCGGGACAGACTACGAGCAGTACTTC. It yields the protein CASSYAGTDYEQYF.

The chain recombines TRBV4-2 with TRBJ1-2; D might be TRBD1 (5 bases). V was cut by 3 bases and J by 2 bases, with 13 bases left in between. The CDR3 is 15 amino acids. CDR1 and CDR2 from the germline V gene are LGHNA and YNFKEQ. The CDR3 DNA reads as TGTGCCAGCAGCCAGCCCGACAGACCAAACTATGGCTACACCTTC. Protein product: CASSQPDRPNYGYTF.

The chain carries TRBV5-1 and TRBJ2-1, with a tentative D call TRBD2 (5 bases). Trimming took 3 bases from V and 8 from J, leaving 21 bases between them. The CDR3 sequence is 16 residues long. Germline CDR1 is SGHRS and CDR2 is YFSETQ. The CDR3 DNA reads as TGCGCCAGCAGCTCCGAGGGCCCCATTATCGGGCATGAGCAGTTCTTC. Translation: CASSSEGPIIGHEQFF.

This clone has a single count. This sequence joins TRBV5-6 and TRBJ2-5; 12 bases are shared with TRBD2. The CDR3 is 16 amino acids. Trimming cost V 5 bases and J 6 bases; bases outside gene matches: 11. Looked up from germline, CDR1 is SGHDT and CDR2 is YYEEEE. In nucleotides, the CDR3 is TGTGCCAGCAGGCCCCTAGCGGGGGGGGAAAGGAAGACCCAGTACTTC. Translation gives CASRPLAGGERKTQYF.

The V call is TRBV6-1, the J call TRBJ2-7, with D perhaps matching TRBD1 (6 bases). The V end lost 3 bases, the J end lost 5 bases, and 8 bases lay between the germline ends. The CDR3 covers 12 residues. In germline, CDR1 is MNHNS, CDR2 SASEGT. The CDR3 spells CASSDGGHEQYF. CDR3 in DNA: TGTGCCAGCAGTGATGGGGGCCACGAGCAGTACTTC.

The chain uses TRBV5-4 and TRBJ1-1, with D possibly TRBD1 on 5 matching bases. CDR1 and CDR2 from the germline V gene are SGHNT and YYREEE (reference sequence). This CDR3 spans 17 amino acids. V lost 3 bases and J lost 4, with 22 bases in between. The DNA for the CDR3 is TGTGCCAGCAGCTCCACCGTATATCGGGGGGGGGTCACTGAAGCTTTCTTT. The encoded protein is CASSSTVYRGGVTEAFF.

The chain's CDR3 is CASSNRAHYNEQFF. CDR3 in DNA: TGTGCCAGCAGTAACAGGGCGCACTACAATGAGCAGTTCTTC. The rearrangement joins TRBV6-5 to TRBJ2-1; D might be TRBD1 (6 bases). The ends were cut back, 5 bases at V and 3 bases at J, with 11 bases in the middle. The germline V gene has CDR1 MNHEY and CDR2 SVGAGI. CDR3 length: 14 amino acids.

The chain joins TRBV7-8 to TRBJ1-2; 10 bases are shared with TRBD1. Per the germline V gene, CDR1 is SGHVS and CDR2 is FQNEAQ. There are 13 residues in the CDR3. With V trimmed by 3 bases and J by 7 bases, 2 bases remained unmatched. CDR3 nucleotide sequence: TGTGCCAGCAGCTTGGGGACAGGGGTTGGCTACACCTTC. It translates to CASSLGTGVGYTF.

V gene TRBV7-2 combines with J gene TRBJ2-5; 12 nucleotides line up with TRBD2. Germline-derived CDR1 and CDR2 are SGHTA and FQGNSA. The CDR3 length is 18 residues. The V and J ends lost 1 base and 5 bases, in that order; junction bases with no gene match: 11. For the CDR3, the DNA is TGTGCCAGCAGCTTAGAAGGGCTAGCGGGGGGGTCACGTGAGACCCAGTACTTC. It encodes CASSLEGLAGGSRETQYF.

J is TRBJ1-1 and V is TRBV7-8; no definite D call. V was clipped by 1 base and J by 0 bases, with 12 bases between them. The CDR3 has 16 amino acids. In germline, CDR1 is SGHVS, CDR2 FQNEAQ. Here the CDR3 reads CASSLVLTIMNTEAFF. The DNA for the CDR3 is TGTGCCAGCAGCTTAGTCCTTACTATAATGAACACTGAAGCTTTCTTT.

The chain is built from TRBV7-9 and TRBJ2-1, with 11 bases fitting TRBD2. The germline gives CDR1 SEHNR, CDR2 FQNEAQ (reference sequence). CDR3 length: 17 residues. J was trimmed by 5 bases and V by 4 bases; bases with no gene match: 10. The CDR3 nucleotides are TGTGCCAGCAGCTCGGGACTAGCGGTCGATGACAACAATGAGCAGTTCTTC. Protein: CASSSGLAVDDNNEQFF.

The DNA for the CDR3 is TGTGCCACCAGCAGCGGTACTAGCGGATCCGTCTACGAGCAGTACTTC. Its protein is CATSSGTSGSVYEQYF. The chain employs TRBV15 and TRBJ2-7; 8 nucleotides match TRBD2. Germline CDR1 reads LNHNV; CDR2 reads YYDKDF (reference sequence). Trimming cost V 3 bases and J 3 bases; bases outside gene matches: 10. This CDR3 has 16 amino acids.

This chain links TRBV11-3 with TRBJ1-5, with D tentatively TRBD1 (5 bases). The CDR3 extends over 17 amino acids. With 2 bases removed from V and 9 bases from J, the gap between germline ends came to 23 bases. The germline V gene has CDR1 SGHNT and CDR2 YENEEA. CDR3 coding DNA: TGTGCCAGCAGCTTACCCGGCCCTAACAGCGTAAGGGGGCCCCAGCATTTT. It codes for CASSLPGPNSVRGPQHF.

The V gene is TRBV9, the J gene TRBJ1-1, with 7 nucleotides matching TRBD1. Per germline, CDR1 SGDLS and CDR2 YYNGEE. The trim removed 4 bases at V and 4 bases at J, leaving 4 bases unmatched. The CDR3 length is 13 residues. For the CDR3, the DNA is TGTGCCAGCAGCTTACCAGGGGGCACTGAAGCTTTCTTT. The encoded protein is CASSLPGGTEAFF. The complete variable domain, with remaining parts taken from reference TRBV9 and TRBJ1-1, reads DSGVTQTPKHLITATGQRVTLRCSPRSGDLSVYWYQQSLDQGLQFLIQYYNGEERAKGNILERFSAQQFPDLHSELNLSSLELGDSALYFCASSLPGGTEAFFGQGTRLTVV.

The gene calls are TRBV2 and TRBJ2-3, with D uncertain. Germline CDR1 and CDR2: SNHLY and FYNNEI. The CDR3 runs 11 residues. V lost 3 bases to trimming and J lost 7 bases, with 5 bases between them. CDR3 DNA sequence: TGTGCCAGCAGTGACAGTTATACGCAGTATTTT. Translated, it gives CASSDSYTQYF.

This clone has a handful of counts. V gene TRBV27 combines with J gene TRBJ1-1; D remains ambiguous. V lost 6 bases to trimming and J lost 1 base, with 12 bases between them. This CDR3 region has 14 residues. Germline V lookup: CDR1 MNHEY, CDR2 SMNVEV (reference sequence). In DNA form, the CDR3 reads TGTGCCAGCAGGACCCTGGCGGGGAACACTGAAGCTTTCTTT. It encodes CASRTLAGNTEAFF.

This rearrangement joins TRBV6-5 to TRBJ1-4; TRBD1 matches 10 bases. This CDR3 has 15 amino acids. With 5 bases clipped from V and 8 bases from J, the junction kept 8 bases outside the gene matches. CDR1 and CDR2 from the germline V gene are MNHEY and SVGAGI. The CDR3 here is CASSATGQGLEKLFF. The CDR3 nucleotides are TGTGCCAGCAGTGCTACGGGACAGGGGCTCGAAAAACTGTTTTTT.

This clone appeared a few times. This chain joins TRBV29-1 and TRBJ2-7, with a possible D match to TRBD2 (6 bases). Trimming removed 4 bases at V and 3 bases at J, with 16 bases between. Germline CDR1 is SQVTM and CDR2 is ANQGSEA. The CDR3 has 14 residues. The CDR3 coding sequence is TGCAGCGTTGCAGGAATGCGGGGCCTCTACGAGCAGTACTTC. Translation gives CSVAGMRGLYEQYF.

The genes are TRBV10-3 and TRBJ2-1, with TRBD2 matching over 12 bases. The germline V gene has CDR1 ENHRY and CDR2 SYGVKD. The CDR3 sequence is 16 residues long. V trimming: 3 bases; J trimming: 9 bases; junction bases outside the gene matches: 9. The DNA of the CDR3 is TGTGCCATCAGTGAAAGTCTAGCGGGGGGGCCCGGTGAGCAGTTCTTC. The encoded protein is CAISESLAGGPGEQFF.

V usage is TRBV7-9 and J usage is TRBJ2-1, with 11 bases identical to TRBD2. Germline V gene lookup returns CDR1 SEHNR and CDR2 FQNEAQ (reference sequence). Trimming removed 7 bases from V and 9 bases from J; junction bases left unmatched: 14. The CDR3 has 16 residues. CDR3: CASTKGDSGGALEQFF. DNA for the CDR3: TGTGCCAGCACCAAGGGGGATAGCGGGGGGGCCCTTGAGCAGTTCTTC.

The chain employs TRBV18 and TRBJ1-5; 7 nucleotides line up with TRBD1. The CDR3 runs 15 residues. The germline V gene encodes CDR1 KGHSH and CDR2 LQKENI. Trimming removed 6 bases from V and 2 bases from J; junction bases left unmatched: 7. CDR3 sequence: CASSPTGDGNQPQHF. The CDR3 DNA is TGTGCCAGCTCTCCCACAGGGGATGGCAATCAGCCCCAGCATTTT. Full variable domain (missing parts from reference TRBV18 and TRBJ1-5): NAGVMQNPRHLVRRRGQEARLRCSPMKGHSHVYWYRQLPEEGLKFMVYLQKENIIDESGMPKERFSAEFPKEGPSILRIQQVVRGDSAAYFCASSPTGDGNQPQHFGDGTRLSIL.

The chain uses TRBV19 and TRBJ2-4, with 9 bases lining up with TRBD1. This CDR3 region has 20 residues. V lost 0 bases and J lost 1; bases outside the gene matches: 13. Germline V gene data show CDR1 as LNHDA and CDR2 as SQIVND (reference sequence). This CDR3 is CASSIEGEQGAAWAKNIQYF. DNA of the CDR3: TGTGCCAGTAGTATAGAAGGGGAACAGGGGGCGGCATGGGCCAAAAACATTCAGTACTTC.

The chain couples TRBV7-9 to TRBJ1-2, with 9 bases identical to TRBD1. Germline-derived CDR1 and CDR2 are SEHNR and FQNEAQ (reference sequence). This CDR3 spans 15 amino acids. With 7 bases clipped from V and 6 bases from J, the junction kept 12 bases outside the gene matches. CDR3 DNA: TGTGCCAGCAACGCCGGGACAGGGAGGTGGGATGGCTACACCTTC. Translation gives CASNAGTGRWDGYTF.

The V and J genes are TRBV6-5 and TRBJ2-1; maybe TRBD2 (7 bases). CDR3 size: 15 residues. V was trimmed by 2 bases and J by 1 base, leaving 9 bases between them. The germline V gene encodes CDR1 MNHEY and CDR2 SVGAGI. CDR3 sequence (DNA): TGTGCCAGCAGTTACGGGGGGGCATCCTACAATGAGCAGTTCTTC. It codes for CASSYGGASYNEQFF.

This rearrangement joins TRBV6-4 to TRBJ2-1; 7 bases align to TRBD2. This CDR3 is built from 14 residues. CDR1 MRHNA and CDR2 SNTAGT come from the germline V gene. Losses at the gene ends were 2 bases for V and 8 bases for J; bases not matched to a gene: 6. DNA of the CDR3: TGTGCCAGCAGTGACGGCGGGAGTGGGGATGAGCAGTTCTTC. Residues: CASSDGGSGDEQFF.

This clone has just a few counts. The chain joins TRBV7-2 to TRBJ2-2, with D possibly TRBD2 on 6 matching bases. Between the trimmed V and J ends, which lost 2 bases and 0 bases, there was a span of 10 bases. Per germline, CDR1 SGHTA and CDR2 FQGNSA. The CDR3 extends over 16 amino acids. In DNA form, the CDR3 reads TGTGCCAGCAGCTTAATGGGGGGATCGAACACCGGGGAGCTGTTTTTT. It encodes CASSLMGGSNTGELFF.

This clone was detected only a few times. The CDR3 sequence: CASSLTPREPYNEQFF. In nucleotides, the CDR3 is TGTGCCAGCAGCTTAACCCCGCGGGAGCCATACAATGAGCAGTTCTTC. This chain joins TRBV7-3 and TRBJ2-1; 7 bases are a match to TRBD2. Germline V lookup: CDR1 SGHTA, CDR2 FQGTGA. Unmatched junction bases numbered 6, after V lost 0 bases and J lost 4 bases. This CDR3 has 16 amino acids.

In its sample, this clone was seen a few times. The CDR3 DNA reads as TGTGCCAGCAGCTTTGGGGGGGACAGGGGTTACACTGAAGCTTTCTTT. Its translation: CASSFGGDRGYTEAFF. This chain joins TRBV5-4 and TRBJ1-1; 10 bases match TRBD1. Looked up from germline, CDR1 is SGHNT and CDR2 is YYREEE (reference sequence). After removal of 2 bases from V and 3 bases from J, the junction contained 7 bases not matched to a gene. The CDR3 length is 16 residues. The whole variable domain, filled in from reference TRBV5-4 and TRBJ1-1, reads ETGVTQSPTHLIKTRGQQVTLRCSSQSGHNTVSWYQQALGQGPQFIFQYYREEENGRGNFPPRFSGLQFPNYSSELNVNALELDDSALYLCASSFGGDRGYTEAFFGQGTRLTVV.

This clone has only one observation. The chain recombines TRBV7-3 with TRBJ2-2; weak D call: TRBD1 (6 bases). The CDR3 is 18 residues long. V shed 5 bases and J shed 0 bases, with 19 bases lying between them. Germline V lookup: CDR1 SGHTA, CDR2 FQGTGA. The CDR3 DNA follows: TGTGCCAGCAGCCTCGGACAGTTCATGTACCCGAACACCGGGGAGCTGTTTTTT. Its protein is CASSLGQFMYPNTGELFF.

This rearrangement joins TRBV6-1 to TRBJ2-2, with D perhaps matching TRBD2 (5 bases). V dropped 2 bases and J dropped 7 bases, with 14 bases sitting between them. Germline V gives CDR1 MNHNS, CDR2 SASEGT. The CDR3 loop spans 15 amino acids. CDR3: CASSEQRRRGGELFF. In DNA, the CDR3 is TGTGCCAGCAGTGAACAGCGGCGCCGGGGCGGGGAGCTGTTTTTT.

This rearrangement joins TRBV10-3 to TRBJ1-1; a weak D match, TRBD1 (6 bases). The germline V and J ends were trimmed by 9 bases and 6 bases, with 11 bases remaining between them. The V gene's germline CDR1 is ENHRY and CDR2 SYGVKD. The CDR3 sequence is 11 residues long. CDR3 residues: CAISTGSEAFF. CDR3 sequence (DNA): TGTGCCATTAGCACAGGGTCTGAAGCTTTCTTT.